A selection of T cell receptor beta chains follows, all from one sample in a study of a mutant IDH1 vaccine in newly diagnosed glioma. Profiled with immunoSEQ multiplex PCR; TCRdb holds only in-frame clones, not every one. The table shows approximately 60,000 clones, with roughly four fifths occurring only once. Their cognate antigens are unknown. The source was PBMCs, collected from a glioma patient whose treatment included an IDH1 peptide vaccine. The receptors were gathered from a woman between 50 and 59 years old with glioma. CDR3s include the opening cysteine and the closing phenylalanine or tryptophan. A D gene is named only where the DNA matches it firmly. Clone size appears in some rows only: once, few, many, or a class for an expanded clone.

V gene	clone size	D gene	J gene	CDR3 protein	CDR3 DNA
TRBV2	few	-	TRBJ1-2	CASSVQSNYGYTF	TGTGCCAGCAGTGTCCAGTCTAACTATGGCTACACCTTC
TRBV5-1	-	-	TRBJ2-7	CASSLDRAAYEQYF	TGCGCCAGCAGCTTGGACAGGGCAGCCTACGAGCAGTACTTC
TRBV9	-	TRBD1	TRBJ2-2	CASSVGQGTGELFF	TGTGCCAGCAGCGTGGGACAGGGGACCGGGGAGCTGTTTTTT
TRBV5-5	few	-	TRBJ1-1	CASLGGKAFF	TGTGCCAGCTTGGGGGGAAAAGCTTTCTTT
TRBV9	-	-	TRBJ2-7	CASSRESAIYEQYF	TGTGCCAGCAGCCGTGAGTCGGCAATCTACGAGCAGTACTTC
TRBV12-5	-	TRBD2	TRBJ2-7	CASGLLESSGSAYEQYF	TGTGCTAGTGGTTTGCTGGAATCTAGCGGGAGTGCCTACGAGCAGTACTTC
TRBV30	-	-	TRBJ2-1	CAWSPLRGGTINEQFF	TGTGCCTGGAGTCCCTTGAGGGGGGGGACTATCAATGAGCAGTTCTTC
TRBV5-6	-	TRBD1	TRBJ2-7	CASSLGGQSGPYEQYF	TGTGCCAGCAGCTTGGGGGGACAGTCGGGCCCCTACGAGCAGTACTTC
TRBV5-6	-	-	TRBJ2-1	CASSFDSNEQFF	TGTGCCAGCAGCTTCGACTCGAATGAGCAGTTCTTC
TRBV7-2	-	-	TRBJ2-7	CASSLGRSYEQYF	TGTGCCAGCAGCTTAGGCAGATCCTACGAGCAGTACTTC
TRBV9	few	-	TRBJ1-5	CASSRQANQPQHF	TGTGCCAGCAGTCGACAGGCGAATCAGCCCCAGCATTTT
TRBV19	-	-	TRBJ1-5	CASSIVAGDQPQHF	TGTGCCAGTAGTATAGTGGCAGGCGATCAGCCCCAGCATTTT
TRBV7-2	-	TRBD2	TRBJ2-7	CASSFSGGPGEQYF	TGTGCCAGCAGCTTTAGCGGGGGGCCAGGCGAGCAGTACTTC
TRBV10-3	-	TRBD1	TRBJ2-1	CGARDRGYNEQFF	TGTGGAGCCCGGGACAGGGGCTACAATGAGCAGTTCTTC
TRBV5-6	-	-	TRBJ1-2	CASSTFFGGIGYTF	TGTGCCAGCAGCACGTTCTTCGGGGGCATTGGCTACACCTTC
TRBV2	-	-	TRBJ2-7	CASRDREDPDEQYF	TGTGCCAGCAGAGACAGGGAGGACCCCGACGAGCAGTACTTC
TRBV27	-	TRBD1	TRBJ1-2	CASSSTDRAYTF	TGTGCCAGCAGTTCCACCGACAGGGCCTACACCTTC
TRBV6-5	-	TRBD1	TRBJ1-6	CASTRGTDNSPLHF	TGTGCCAGCACCCGGGGGACAGATAATTCACCCCTCCACTTT
TRBV9	-	TRBD2	TRBJ2-5	CASSVSWGGGGETQYF	TGTGCCAGCAGCGTATCATGGGGGGGAGGTGGAGAGACCCAGTACTTC
TRBV9	-	-	TRBJ1-6	CASSLQYNSPLHF	TGTGCCAGCAGTTTACAGTATAATTCACCCCTCCACTTT
TRBV15	-	-	TRBJ2-1	CATSRGVGSYNEQFF	TGTGCCACCAGCAGAGGGGTAGGGTCCTACAATGAGCAGTTCTTC
TRBV29-1	-	TRBD2	TRBJ2-1	CSAGRATSGVHEQFF	TGCAGCGCCGGTCGGGCGACTAGCGGGGTCCATGAGCAGTTCTTC
TRBV18	-	TRBD1	TRBJ1-3	CASSPFSRQGSSGNTIYF	TGTGCCAGCTCACCATTCTCCAGACAGGGCAGCTCTGGAAACACCATATATTTT
TRBV12-5	-	TRBD2	TRBJ2-3	CASAASGGTDTQYF	TGTGCTAGTGCCGCTAGCGGGGGGACAGATACGCAGTATTTT
TRBV7-2	once	-	TRBJ2-6	CASSSQSSGANVLTF	TGTGCCAGCAGCTCACAGTCCTCTGGGGCCAACGTCCTGACTTTC
TRBV20-1	few	-	TRBJ2-7	CSVWRGEQYF	TGCAGTGTCTGGCGGGGCGAGCAGTACTTC
TRBV6-5	-	-	TRBJ1-5	CASSYSTEGQPQHF	TGTGCCAGCAGTTACTCGACAGAGGGACAGCCCCAGCATTTT
TRBV4-3	-	-	TRBJ1-3	CASSATVNSGNTIYF	TGCGCCAGCAGCGCCACGGTGAACTCTGGAAACACCATATATTTT
TRBV29-1	-	-	TRBJ2-5	CSVGLETQYF	TGCAGCGTAGGGTTGGAGACCCAGTACTTC
TRBV30	-	TRBD1	TRBJ1-1	CAWSNWGDRGGTEAFF	TGTGCCTGGAGTAACTGGGGGGACAGGGGCGGGACTGAAGCTTTCTTT
TRBV2	-	TRBD1	TRBJ1-2	CASSVRQGDYGYTF	TGTGCCAGCAGTGTCAGACAGGGGGACTATGGCTACACCTTC
TRBV30	-	-	TRBJ2-1	CAWSRGGDKGQFF	TGTGCCTGGAGTCGAGGGGGGGATAAAGGGCAGTTCTTC
TRBV2	-	-	TRBJ1-2	CASSGTPGGYTF	TGTGCCAGCAGTGGGACTCCCGGTGGCTACACCTTC
TRBV14	-	TRBD1	TRBJ2-5	CASSHLGQGARETQYF	TGTGCCAGCAGCCACCTCGGACAGGGGGCGAGAGAGACCCAGTACTTC
TRBV5-6	-	-	TRBJ2-6	CASSPTNYNVLTF	TGTGCCAGCAGCCCAACGAACTACAACGTCCTGACTTTC
TRBV19	once	TRBD1	TRBJ2-2	CASSALDRDTGELFF	TGTGCCAGTAGTGCCCTGGACAGGGACACCGGGGAGCTGTTTTTT
TRBV11-2	once	-	TRBJ2-5	CASSSNRVEQETQYF	TGTGCCAGCAGCTCCAACAGGGTAGAACAAGAGACCCAGTACTTC
TRBV6-1	once	-	TRBJ1-2	CASSETPDSRGYTF	TGTGCCAGCAGTGAAACGCCGGACAGTCGGGGCTACACCTTC
TRBV5-8	-	-	TRBJ1-1	CASSLLGTEAFF	TGTGCCAGCAGCTTGCTTGGGACTGAAGCTTTCTTT
TRBV28	-	-	TRBJ2-7	CASSFGRGYGQQYF	TGTGCCAGCAGTTTTGGGCGGGGCTACGGGCAGCAGTACTTC
TRBV2	few	-	TRBJ1-2	CASSDKSTNYGYTF	TGTGCCAGCAGTGACAAGTCCACTAACTATGGCTACACCTTC
TRBV7-2	-	-	TRBJ2-7	CASSLLDRISSYEQYF	TGTGCCAGCAGCTTATTAGACAGGATTAGCTCCTACGAGCAGTACTTC
TRBV10-3	-	-	TRBJ2-7	CAISVGRPWGEQYF	TGTGCCATCAGTGTGGGAAGGCCCTGGGGCGAGCAGTACTTC
TRBV18	-	-	TRBJ1-5	CASSPSGQEGQPQHF	TGTGCCAGCTCACCATCCGGGCAGGAGGGTCAGCCCCAGCATTTT
TRBV29-1	-	TRBD2	TRBJ2-7	CSVDGLAGGLTYEQYF	TGCAGCGTTGATGGTCTAGCGGGGGGGCTGACCTACGAGCAGTACTTC
TRBV6-6	-	-	TRBJ2-7	CASSLVTPYEQYF	TGTGCCAGCAGTTTAGTGACCCCCTACGAGCAGTACTTC
TRBV5-1	-	-	TRBJ2-1	CASSLFVQGDEQFF	TGCGCCAGCAGCTTGTTCGTCCAGGGAGACGAGCAGTTCTTC
TRBV7-6	-	-	TRBJ2-2	CASSLVQNTGELFF	TGTGCCAGCAGCTTGGTTCAAAACACCGGGGAGCTGTTTTTT
TRBV7-9	-	TRBD1	TRBJ2-7	CASSPWDRIYEQYF	TGTGCCAGCAGCCCTTGGGACAGAATCTACGAGCAGTACTTC
TRBV10-1	few	-	TRBJ2-2	CASSEEGESAGELFF	TGCGCCAGCAGTGAAGAAGGGGAGTCCGCCGGGGAGCTGTTTTTT
TRBV19	-	TRBD1	TRBJ1-1	CASRRPEGTGRGDTEAFF	TGTGCCAGTAGGAGACCGGAGGGGACAGGGAGGGGGGACACTGAAGCTTTCTTT
TRBV29-1	-	-	TRBJ2-7	CSVYAGASYEQYF	TGCAGCGTTTACGCAGGGGCTTCCTACGAGCAGTACTTC
TRBV19	-	TRBD1	TRBJ1-2	CASSRDSNYGYTF	TGTGCCAGTAGTAGGGACAGCAACTATGGCTACACCTTC
TRBV9	-	TRBD1	TRBJ1-3	CASSVQGAPGNTIYF	TGTGCCAGCAGCGTACAGGGGGCGCCCGGAAACACCATATATTTT
TRBV11-1	once	-	TRBJ1-1	CASSPGFVGTEAFF	TGTGCCAGCAGCCCAGGGTTTGTCGGCACTGAAGCTTTCTTT
TRBV5-1	-	-	TRBJ1-1	CASSLRPANTEAFF	TGCGCCAGCAGCTTGCGCCCCGCGAACACTGAAGCTTTCTTT
TRBV11-1	-	-	TRBJ2-3	CASSSGPGPSHTQYF	TGTGCCAGCAGCTCAGGCCCGGGACCCTCTCATACGCAGTATTTT